A selection of T cell receptor beta chains follows, all from one sample in a study of OX40 agonist ivuxolimab in advanced cancers. TCRdb's table, derived via immunoSEQ multiplex PCR, lists solely in-frame clones and lacks some. The table records some 81,000 clones, approximately 83% of them present only once. The sequencing here drew on CD4+ or CD8+ T cells sorted from blood, taken in a trial of the OX40 agonist ivuxolimab. The receptor set was obtained from an adult with an advanced solid tumor such as melanoma, head and neck, liver or kidney cancer. The CDR3 runs from the conserved cysteine through the conserved F or W. A row's size may be missing; if present it is once, few, many or a size class.

J gene	clone size	V gene	CDR3 protein
TRBJ2-7	.	TRBV7-9	CASRGLRDRVYEQYF
TRBJ1-2	.	TRBV5-4	CASGLRGVEGYTF
TRBJ1-6	.	TRBV11-3	CASSLGDPESPLHF
TRBJ2-1	.	TRBV7-3	CASSLLQGANEQFF
TRBJ2-3	.	TRBV7-2	CASVVGGLADTQYF
TRBJ1-5	.	TRBV27	CASSFDRERPQHF
TRBJ2-7	.	TRBV7-8	CASTPRSGGPYEQYF
TRBJ1-6	.	TRBV6-1	CASSPREGSPLHF
TRBJ1-3	.	TRBV9	CASSATGTSGNTIYF
TRBJ2-7	few	TRBV5-6	CASSFLGAYEQYF
TRBJ2-3	few	TRBV27	CASTRGSAADTQYF
TRBJ2-2	.	TRBV5-1	CASSPEVVTGELFF
TRBJ1-1	.	TRBV28	CATVSNTEAFF
TRBJ2-2	.	TRBV9	CASGPRGSGELFF
TRBJ2-1	.	TRBV6-4	CASRAAGTHHFSYNEQFF
TRBJ1-1	once	TRBV5-4	CASILGDIFNTEAFF
TRBJ2-4	.	TRBV2	CASSEGQGENIQYF
TRBJ2-3	.	TRBV19	CASSLESTDTQYF
TRBJ2-5	.	TRBV5-1	CASSLAPGILTETQYF
TRBJ2-5	.	TRBV11-2	CASTLTGRGQETQYF
TRBJ2-7	once	TRBV4-3	CASSQEWTPSSGLHYEQYF
TRBJ2-1	.	TRBV5-1	CASSLLRTGDEQFF
TRBJ2-7	.	TRBV7-2	CASSLGLAGPYYEQYF
TRBJ1-2	.	TRBV5-1	CASSPRTGGNYGYTF
TRBJ2-3	.	TRBV7-2	CASSLTRRSTDTQYF
TRBJ1-1	.	TRBV11-1	CASSPRLGDTEAFF
TRBJ2-1	.	TRBV28	CASSRTGTGKFF
TRBJ1-6	.	TRBV2	CASSATLEGNSPLHF
TRBJ1-1	.	TRBV5-1	CASSWGQGDTEAFF
TRBJ1-1	.	TRBV6-5	CASSYSDGYTEAFF
TRBJ1-3	few	TRBV6-5	CASSYQPSSGNTIYF
TRBJ1-4	.	TRBV19	CASQGRADLFF
TRBJ2-1	.	TRBV11-2	CASSLATGVSDEQFF
TRBJ2-2	.	TRBV5-1	CASSLHGTRNTGELFF
TRBJ1-5	.	TRBV15	CATSGGGFQPQHF
TRBJ2-2	.	TRBV18	CASSPGTGGLFF
TRBJ2-3	.	TRBV30	CAWRPPGLDTQYF
TRBJ2-7	.	TRBV28	CASSLQLAGVYEQYF